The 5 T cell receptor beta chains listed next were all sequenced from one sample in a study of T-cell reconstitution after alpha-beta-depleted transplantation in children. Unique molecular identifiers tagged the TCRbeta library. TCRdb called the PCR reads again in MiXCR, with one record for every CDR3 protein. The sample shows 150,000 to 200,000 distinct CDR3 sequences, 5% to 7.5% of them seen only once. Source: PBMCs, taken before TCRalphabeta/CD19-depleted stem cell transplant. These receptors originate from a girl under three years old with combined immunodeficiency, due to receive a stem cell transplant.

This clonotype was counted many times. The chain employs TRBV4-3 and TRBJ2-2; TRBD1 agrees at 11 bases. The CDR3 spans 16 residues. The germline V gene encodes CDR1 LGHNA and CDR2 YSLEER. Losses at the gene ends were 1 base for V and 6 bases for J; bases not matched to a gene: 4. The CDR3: CASSQGGQGAAGELFF. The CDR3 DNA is TGCGCCAGCAGCCAAGGTGGACAGGGGGCGGCCGGGGAGCTGTTTTTT.

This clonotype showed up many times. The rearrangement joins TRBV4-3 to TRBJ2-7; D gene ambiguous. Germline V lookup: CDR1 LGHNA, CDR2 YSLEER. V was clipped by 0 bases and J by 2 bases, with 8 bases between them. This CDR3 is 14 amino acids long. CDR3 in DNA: TGCGCCAGCAGCCAAGACGCCCTAACCTACGAGCAGTACTTC. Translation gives CASSQDALTYEQYF.

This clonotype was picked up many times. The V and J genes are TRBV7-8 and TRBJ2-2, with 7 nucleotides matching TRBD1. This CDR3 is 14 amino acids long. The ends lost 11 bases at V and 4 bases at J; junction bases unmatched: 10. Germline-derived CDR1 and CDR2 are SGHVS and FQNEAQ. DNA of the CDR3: TGTGCCGGATCAAAGACAGGGCCCACCGGGGAGCTGTTTTTT. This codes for CAGSKTGPTGELFF.

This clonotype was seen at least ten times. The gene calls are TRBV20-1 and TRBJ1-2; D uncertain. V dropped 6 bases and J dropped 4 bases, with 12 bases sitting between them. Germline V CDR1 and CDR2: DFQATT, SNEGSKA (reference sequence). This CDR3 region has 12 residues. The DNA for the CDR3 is TGCAGTGCAGACGACAACCTCTATGGCTACACCTTC. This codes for CSADDNLYGYTF.

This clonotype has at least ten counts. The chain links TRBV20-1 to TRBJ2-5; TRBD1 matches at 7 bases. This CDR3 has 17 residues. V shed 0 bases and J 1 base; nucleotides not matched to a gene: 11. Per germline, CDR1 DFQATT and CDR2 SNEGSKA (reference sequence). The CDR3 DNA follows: TGCAGTGCTAGAGATCTAGACAGGGCTCTAGGCCAAGAGACCCAGTACTTC. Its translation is CSARDLDRALGQETQYF.